A selection of T cell receptor beta chains follows, all from one sample in a study of CD8 T cells in ankylosing spondylitis. TCRdb reprocessed the 5' RACE reads with MiXCR, giving one entry per CDR3 protein. The sample lists roughly 250,000 distinct CDR3 sequences, over 8.5% seen once, with over 6.5% in the top ten. Sequencing was done on a sample of blood, either unsorted or a sorted T cell fraction (not recorded which). The receptor set was obtained from a male donor with ankylosing spondylitis or in good health (not recorded which). CDR3s include the opening cysteine and the closing phenylalanine or tryptophan. A D gene is named only where the DNA matches it firmly. Only part of the rows carry a size: once, few, many, or a class if the clone is expanded.

V	J	D	size	CDR3	DNA
TRBV20-1	TRBJ1-6	-	few	CSARGGQALNNSPLHF	TGCAGTGCTCGTGGGGGGCAGGCGCTGAATAATTCACCCCTCCACTTT
TRBV29-1	TRBJ2-1	-	few	CSGTEGAYNEQFF	TGCAGCGGGACGGAGGGCGCCTACAATGAGCAGTTCTTC
TRBV20-1	TRBJ1-1	-	-	CSARDDREQAFF	TGCAGTGCTAGAGACGATAGGGAGCAAGCTTTCTTT
TRBV6-1	TRBJ1-5	TRBD1	many	CASSTGSALGNQPQHF	TGTGCCAGCTCGACAGGGAGCGCCTTGGGAAATCAGCCCCAGCATTTT
TRBV3-1	TRBJ2-3	-	many	CASSGGTPADTQYF	TGTGCCAGCAGCGGGGGGACACCCGCAGATACGCAGTATTTT
TRBV20-1	TRBJ2-5	TRBD2	few	CSGTSDIETQYF	TGCAGTGGGACTAGCGATATTGAGACCCAGTACTTC
TRBV12-3/TRBV12-4	TRBJ2-3	TRBD1	-	CASRGQRTDTQYF	TGTGCCAGCAGGGGACAGCGCACAGATACGCAGTATTTT
TRBV20-1	TRBJ2-1	-	few	CSASGYWRAGGEQFF	TGCAGTGCTAGCGGTTATTGGCGGGCGGGCGGGGAGCAGTTCTTC
TRBV6-5	TRBJ2-1	TRBD2	-	CASSTSGLYNEQFF	TGTGCCAGCAGTACTAGCGGGCTATACAATGAGCAGTTCTTC
TRBV19	TRBJ2-7	TRBD1	many	CASSTLRTGGEQYF	TGTGCCAGTAGTACCCTTCGGACAGGGGGCGAGCAGTACTTC
TRBV15	TRBJ2-7	-	-	CATSRTQGKQYF	TGTGCCACCAGCAGAACCCAGGGCAAGCAGTACTTC
TRBV7-2	TRBJ2-7	TRBD2	-	CASSLGELAGGGEQYF	TGTGCCAGCAGCTTAGGGGAGCTAGCGGGAGGGGGGGAGCAGTACTTC
TRBV20-1	TRBJ1-5	-	many	CSASPAGNQPQHF	TGCAGTGCTAGTCCGGCAGGCAATCAGCCCCAGCATTTT
TRBV18	TRBJ2-2	-	many	CASSPRPNTGELFF	TGTGCCAGCTCACCACGACCGAACACCGGGGAGCTGTTTTTT
TRBV29-1	TRBJ2-7	TRBD2	few	CSVGRGVAGEQYF	TGCAGCGTCGGGAGAGGGGTAGCGGGCGAGCAGTACTTC
TRBV12-3/TRBV12-4	TRBJ1-5	-	many	CASSLSGGSNQPQHF	TGTGCCAGCAGTTTGTCGGGAGGGAGCAATCAGCCCCAGCATTTT
TRBV5-1	TRBJ2-7	-	many	CASSSGDTSGAYEQYF	TGCGCCAGCAGCTCTGGTGACACGTCGGGGGCCTACGAGCAGTACTTC
TRBV10-3	TRBJ2-1	TRBD2	many	CAISESPSGTYNEQFF	TGTGCCATCAGTGAGTCTCCTAGCGGGACCTACAATGAGCAGTTCTTC
TRBV20-1	TRBJ2-2	TRBD2	many	CSARKNSGGGTGELFF	TGCAGTGCTAGAAAAAATAGCGGGGGAGGCACCGGGGAGCTGTTTTTT
TRBV12-3/TRBV12-4	TRBJ1-3	-	many	CASSPGTRNTIYF	TGTGCCAGCAGTCCTGGGACAAGAAACACCATATATTTT
TRBV12-3/TRBV12-4	TRBJ1-6	-	many	CASSLAKVLGLPDSPLHF	TGTGCCAGCAGTTTAGCCAAGGTCTTGGGACTACCTGATTCACCCCTCCACTTT
TRBV12-3/TRBV12-4	TRBJ2-7	TRBD2	many	CASSLGLAVEQYF	TGTGCCAGCAGTTTAGGACTAGCTGTAGAGCAGTACTTC
TRBV6-5	TRBJ1-3	-	-	CASSYSSTGNTIYF	TGTGCCAGCAGTTACTCGAGTACTGGAAACACCATATATTTT
TRBV5-1	TRBJ2-1	-	many	CASSLEHRSYNEQFF	TGCGCCAGCAGCTTGGAGCACCGCTCCTACAATGAGCAGTTCTTC
TRBV4-1	TRBJ2-6	-	-	CASSQAEVKPGANVLTF	TGCGCCAGCAGCCAAGCTGAGGTGAAACCTGGGGCCAACGTCCTGACTTTC
TRBV20-1	TRBJ2-1	TRBD2	many	CSARRTSGTNEQFF	TGCAGTGCTCGCCGGACTAGCGGGACCAATGAGCAGTTCTTC
TRBV19	TRBJ1-1	-	many	CASSISLGTEAFF	TGTGCCAGTAGTATTTCTTTGGGCACTGAAGCTTTCTTT
TRBV7-2	TRBJ2-5	TRBD2	few	CASSLAPGGGRTGQETQYF	TGTGCCAGCAGCTTAGCTCCGGGGGGGGGACGGACGGGACAAGAGACCCAGTACTTC
TRBV7-7	TRBJ2-7	-	few	CASSLEFHGEQYF	TGTGCTAGCAGCCTCGAATTCCATGGGGAGCAGTACTTC
TRBV20-1	TRBJ2-2	-	-	CSARVPREPTGELFF	TGCAGTGCTAGAGTACCCAGGGAACCTACCGGGGAGCTGTTTTTT
TRBV20-1	TRBJ2-6	-	many	CSARDSGANVLTF	TGCAGTGCTAGAGATTCGGGGGCCAACGTCCTGACTTTC
TRBV4-2	TRBJ2-5	-	few	CASSLGNRRGETQYF	TGTGCCAGCAGCCTTGGGAACAGACGAGGGGAGACCCAGTACTTC
TRBV9	TRBJ2-1	-	many	CASSVALSSYNEQFF	TGTGCCAGCAGCGTAGCCTTGAGCTCCTACAATGAGCAGTTCTTC
TRBV7-9	TRBJ2-1	TRBD1	-	CASSPGVDRGFEQFF	TGTGCCAGCAGCCCGGGGGTGGACAGGGGTTTTGAGCAGTTCTTC
TRBV12-3/TRBV12-4	TRBJ2-7	TRBD2	many	CASSFSGSIPYEQYF	TGTGCCAGCAGTTTTAGCGGGAGTATCCCCTACGAGCAGTACTTC
TRBV5-1	TRBJ2-7	-	-	CASSSHTTGDEQYF	TGCGCCAGCAGCTCTCACACAACTGGCGACGAGCAGTACTTC
TRBV18	TRBJ1-2	-	few	CASSPPKTGYTF	TGTGCCAGCTCACCACCGAAAACCGGCTACACCTTC
TRBV20-1	TRBJ2-1	-	many	CSASPGTYLSEQFF	TGCAGTGCGTCTCCCGGGACTTACCTTAGTGAGCAGTTCTTC
TRBV27	TRBJ1-5	-	many	CASRVDFGANQPQHF	TGTGCCAGCCGGGTGGACTTCGGGGCCAATCAGCCCCAGCATTTT
TRBV12-3/TRBV12-4	TRBJ2-1	-	many	CASSYRKSAEQFF	TGTGCCAGCAGTTACAGGAAAAGTGCTGAGCAGTTCTTC
TRBV12-3/TRBV12-4	TRBJ1-3	-	many	CASSPPQFSSGNTIYF	TGTGCCAGCAGTCCCCCCCAGTTCTCCTCTGGAAACACCATATATTTT
TRBV4-3	TRBJ2-7	-	many	CASSQYRLSSYEQYF	TGCGCCAGCAGCCAATACAGGTTAAGCTCCTACGAGCAGTACTTC
TRBV6-1	TRBJ1-2	TRBD1	-	CASSLAPGGRGYTF	TGTGCCAGCAGCCTGGCCCCAGGGGGGAGAGGCTACACCTTC
TRBV7-2	TRBJ2-1	TRBD1	-	CASTEGDREDEQFF	TGTGCCAGCACCGAGGGGGACAGGGAAGATGAGCAGTTCTTC
TRBV6-1	TRBJ2-1	-	many	CASSPRDLALNEQFF	TGTGCCAGCAGTCCCCGGGACCTAGCGCTCAATGAGCAGTTCTTC
TRBV7-2	TRBJ2-1	TRBD2	few	CASSFTSVGEQFF	TGTGCCAGCAGCTTTACTAGCGTTGGTGAGCAGTTCTTC
TRBV2	TRBJ1-2	-	few	CASSAAGSGYTF	TGTGCCAGCAGTGCAGCGGGCAGTGGCTACACCTTC
TRBV5-1	TRBJ2-7	-	many	CASSDNSYEQYF	TGCGCCAGCAGCGACAACTCCTACGAGCAGTACTTC